The rows below give T cell receptor beta chains drawn from one sample of a study of T cell changes during pregnancy in multiple sclerosis. Profiling relied on immunoSEQ multiplex PCR, and the TCRdb table lists in-frame clones only, not all of them. Of 39,000 or so clones listed, around 92% were seen once; the top ten hold about 8%. The sample consisted of CD8+ T cells from peripheral blood mononuclear cells, taken in the third trimester of pregnancy. The receptors come from a female donor with multiple sclerosis, enrolled in a pregnancy study. Both conserved end residues are part of each CDR3. The order of the fields is V gene, D gene, J gene, clone size, CDR3 DNA, CDR3 protein. A D gene is named only where the DNA matches it firmly. Not all rows give a size; the values are once, few, many and, for expanded clones, a class.

TRBV29-1	NA	TRBJ1-2	NA	TGCAGCGTTGAAGATTGGAGCGACAGTATTAATGGCTACACCTTC	CSVEDWSDSINGYTF
TRBV28	NA	TRBJ2-3	NA	TGTGCCAGCAGCCTGACTAGTAAAAGAGATACGCAGTATTTT	CASSLTSKRDTQYF
TRBV6-1	TRBD1	TRBJ2-5	NA	TGTGCCAGCAGTGAAGCGCGACAGGGGCAGGGGACCCAGTACTTC	CASSEARQGQGTQYF
TRBV27	NA	TRBJ2-5	NA	TGTGCCAGCAGTTTACCCGGGTCGCGGGAGACCCAGTACTTC	CASSLPGSRETQYF
TRBV28	TRBD2	TRBJ2-1	NA	TGTGCCAGCAGCCTGGGACTAGGGTTTGAGCAGTTCTTC	CASSLGLGFEQFF
TRBV5-5	TRBD2	TRBJ2-1	NA	TGTGCCAGCCAAGCGGGGGGGCTAGGGAGTTCCGGTGAGCAGTTCTTC	CASQAGGLGSSGEQFF
TRBV27	TRBD1	TRBJ2-1	NA	TGTGCCAGCAGTACCGGGACAGCCTACAATGAGCAGTTCTTC	CASSTGTAYNEQFF
TRBV28	NA	TRBJ1-1	NA	TGTGCCAGCAGTTTAATGGGAGGGGACACTGAAGCTTTCTTT	CASSLMGGDTEAFF
TRBV7-9	NA	TRBJ2-5	few	TGTGCCAGCAGCCCGCAGGAGGCAGGGACAAGGGAGACCCAGTACTTC	CASSPQEAGTRETQYF
TRBV27	NA	TRBJ2-1	once	TGTGCCAGCAGTTTCAGTAGTGGGGGGAATGAGCAGTTCTTC	CASSFSSGGNEQFF
TRBV7-9	TRBD1	TRBJ2-1	NA	TGTGCCAGCATCGGGACAGGGGTATTGCATGAGCAGTTCTTC	CASIGTGVLHEQFF
TRBV28	TRBD2	TRBJ2-1	NA	TGTGCCAGCAACCAAAAGACTAGCGGGGGAAATGAGCAGTTCTTC	CASNQKTSGGNEQFF
TRBV5-1	NA	TRBJ2-3	NA	TGCGCCAGCAGTTTCTACTCAGATACGCAGTATTTT	CASSFYSDTQYF
TRBV28	NA	TRBJ2-7	NA	TGTGCCAGCAGTCCCCTAGGCTCGCACTACGAGCAGTACTTC	CASSPLGSHYEQYF
TRBV15	NA	TRBJ1-5	NA	TGTGCCACCAGCAGAGGAGGACAGATGCCCCAGCATTTT	CATSRGGQMPQHF
TRBV6-1	NA	TRBJ1-3	NA	TGTGCCAGCAGTGAAGAGGGACTTTTCTCTGGAAACACCATATATTTT	CASSEEGLFSGNTIYF
TRBV7-8	TRBD1	TRBJ2-7	NA	TGTGCCAGCCTGGACAGGGGGTTAGGCGAGCAGTACTTC	CASLDRGLGEQYF
TRBV29-1	NA	TRBJ2-1	NA	TGCAGCGTTGAAGATTGGAGGGGTGGAAATGAGCAGTTCTTC	CSVEDWRGGNEQFF
TRBV28	NA	TRBJ2-7	NA	TGTGCCAGCAGTACGGACAGCAACGAGCAGTACTTC	CASSTDSNEQYF
TRBV4-1	NA	TRBJ1-5	NA	TGCGCCAGCAGCCAAGGTCGGTACAATCAGCCCCAGCATTTT	CASSQGRYNQPQHF
TRBV7-9	NA	TRBJ2-7	NA	TGTGCCAGCAGCCGGGGGGCCCAGTGGTACGAGCAGTACTTC	CASSRGAQWYEQYF
TRBV2	NA	TRBJ2-7	once	TGTGCCAGCAAGTCACAGATCTCCTACGAGCAGTACTTC	CASKSQISYEQYF
TRBV30	NA	TRBJ1-4	NA	TGTGCCTGGAGTGTATGGGGCGAAAAACTGTTTTTT	CAWSVWGEKLFF
TRBV6-5	NA	TRBJ2-2	NA	TGTGCCAGCAGTCCCCGGAGTTCCGGGGAGCTGTTTTTT	CASSPRSSGELFF
TRBV6-1	NA	TRBJ2-7	NA	TGTGCCGTCTCCGGGGGCTACGAGCAGTACTTC	CAVSGGYEQYF
TRBV5-1	TRBD2	TRBJ2-7	NA	TGCGCCAGCAGCTTAAGCAGCGGGAGTTACGAGCAGTACTTC	CASSLSSGSYEQYF
TRBV9	NA	TRBJ1-1	once	TGTGCCAGCAGCCCCTGGGGGGGTGGGCACACTGAAGCTTTCTTT	CASSPWGGGHTEAFF
TRBV5-4	TRBD2	TRBJ2-1	once	TGTGCCAGCAGCCCTATAGTAGCGGGACTCTACAATGAGCAGTTCTTC	CASSPIVAGLYNEQFF
TRBV4-1	TRBD1	TRBJ1-1	NA	TGCGCCAGCAGCCAACCGGGACAGGGAATGAACACTGAAGCTTTCTTT	CASSQPGQGMNTEAFF
TRBV27	NA	TRBJ2-7	NA	TGTGCCAGCAGCGACATAACGAGGGTGGCCTACGAGCAGTACTTC	CASSDITRVAYEQYF
TRBV27	NA	TRBJ2-3	once	TGTGCCAGCAGTTTTCACAGGGAATCGGTTAGGACACGTACAGATACGCAGTATTTT	CASSFHRESVRTRTDTQYF
TRBV7-3	TRBD2	TRBJ2-1	NA	TGTGCCAGCAGCCTCATAGGACTAGCGGGTTTCAATGAGCAGTTCTTC	CASSLIGLAGFNEQFF
TRBV6-5	TRBD1	TRBJ1-1	NA	TGTGCCAGCAGAGATTTGACAGGGATGAACACTGAAGCTTTCTTT	CASRDLTGMNTEAFF
TRBV7-9	NA	TRBJ2-7	once	TGTGCCAGCAGCGACAGAAGGACATACGAGCAGTACTTC	CASSDRRTYEQYF
TRBV5-6	NA	TRBJ2-5	NA	TGTGCCAGCAGCTTAAGTGGGAGTAAGGAGACCCAGTACTTC	CASSLSGSKETQYF
TRBV2	TRBD1	TRBJ2-5	NA	TGTGCCAGCAGTGAATGGACAGGAGAAGAGACCCAGTACTTC	CASSEWTGEETQYF
TRBV27	TRBD1	TRBJ2-7	once	TGTGCCAGCAGTCCGAGCCGGGACAGGGAATTCGAGCAGTACTTC	CASSPSRDREFEQYF
TRBV13	NA	TRBJ2-7	NA	TGTGCCAGCAGCTTACAGGGTCTCACACGTTACGAGCAGTACTTC	CASSLQGLTRYEQYF
TRBV7-2	NA	TRBJ1-1	NA	TGTGCCAGCAGCTTAGGGTTACAGGTAGAAGCTTTCTTT	CASSLGLQVEAFF
TRBV23-1	TRBD1	TRBJ2-7	NA	TGCGCCAGCAGTCATCACCGACAGGGAAAGAAAAGTCAAACCTACGAGCAGTACTTC	CASSHHRQGKKSQTYEQYF
TRBV29-1	NA	TRBJ2-2	NA	TGCAGCGTTGTCGTCACCGGGGAGCTGTTTTTT	CSVVVTGELFF
TRBV27	TRBD1	TRBJ2-3	many	TGTGCCAGCAGTTCGGGACAGGGTGTCACAGATACGCAGTATTTT	CASSSGQGVTDTQYF